Below, 7 T cell receptor beta chains from the same sample are listed, as sequenced in a study of regulatory T cells in long-lasting Graves disease. The time point: newly diagnosed GD, antithyroid drugs for less than 3 months. Extracted PBMC RNA gave rise to the TCR library. With iRepertoire HTBI primers and Arm-PCR of CDR3 regions, TCR beta libraries were built. TCRdb re-derived calls from the multiplex PCR reads in MiXCR, one entry per CDR3 protein. The table has around 450,000 distinct CDR3 sequences, around 15% seen once. The sample was also reused in another study, on T cells in Graves' hyperthyroidism and ophthalmopathy.

The sample consisted of peripheral blood mononuclear cells (PBMCs), taken at new diagnosis, from a patient treated with antithyroid drugs. The receptors derive from a man in his forties with Graves disease.

The chain uses TRBV19 and TRBJ2-2; D uncertain. Germline CDR1 and CDR2: LNHDA and SQIVND (reference sequence). V lost 4 bases and J 9 bases, leaving 6 bases between the germline ends. The CDR3 has 11 residues. Here the CDR3 DNA reads TGTGCCAGTAGTAACGGGCGGGAGCTGTTTTTT. Encoded protein: CASSNGRELFF.

This clonotype appeared a few times. This chain uses TRBV5-1 with TRBJ1-1; D is ambiguous. The V gene's germline CDR1 is SGHRS and CDR2 YFSETQ. Between the trimmed V and J ends, which lost 4 bases and 1 base, there was a span of 8 bases. This CDR3 has 13 amino acids. For the CDR3, the DNA is TGCGCCAGCAGCGGATGGGGGAACACTGAAGCTTTCTTT. Translating it yields CASSGWGNTEAFF.

The table lists this clonotype with a count of one. This chain connects TRBV12-3 or TRBV12-4 to TRBJ2-7, with D perhaps TRBD2 (5 bases). The length of the CDR3 is 15 residues. Trimming took off 5 bases at V and 7 bases at J, with 21 bases between the two ends. CDR3 nucleotides: TGTGCCAGCAGTGCCACGCGACGGGGTTTGGGTGAGCAGTACTTC. Protein product: CASSATRRGLGEQYF.

V and J are TRBV6-1 and TRBJ1-5; TRBD1 agrees at 7 bases. The CDR3 totals 16 residues. CDR1 is MNHNS, CDR2 SASEGT, per germline. The junction had 10 bases not matched to a gene; V was cut back by 6 bases and J by 2 bases. The CDR3 bases are TGTGCCAGCAGGTTCGGACAGGCTGCTCGCAATCAGCCCCAGCATTTT. This translates into CASRFGQAARNQPQHF.

This chain joins TRBV10-2 and TRBJ2-7; no clear D gene. V was trimmed by 4 bases and J by 6 bases, leaving 13 bases between them. CDR3 length: 13 amino acids. Germline V gene data show CDR1 as WSHSY and CDR2 as SAAADI. This chain's CDR3 is CASSARTQAEQYF. In nucleotides, the CDR3 is TGCGCCAGCAGTGCGCGAACTCAAGCCGAGCAGTACTTC.

This clonotype appeared many times. V usage is TRBV28 and J usage is TRBJ2-1; no reliable D call. V lost 5 bases and J 4 bases, leaving 15 bases between the germline ends. The CDR3 spans 15 residues. Germline-derived CDR1 and CDR2 are MDHEN and SYDVKM. CDR3 nucleotide sequence: TGTGCCAGCAGTCCCCAAAGGTCTCGGTACAATGAGCAGTTCTTC. The encoded protein is CASSPQRSRYNEQFF. Combining the CDR3 with reference TRBV28 and TRBJ2-1 gives the whole variable domain DVKVTQSSRYLVKRTGEKVFLECVQDMDHENMFWYRQDPGLGLRLIYFSYDVKMKEKGDIPEGYSVSREKKERFSLILESASTNQTSMYLCASSPQRSRYNEQFFGPGTRLTVL.

The table lists this clonotype with many counts. J is TRBJ2-7 and V is TRBV7-6; 8 positions match TRBD2. The V gene end was trimmed by 4 bases and the J gene end by 8 bases; junction bases not matched to a gene: 7. The CDR3 contains 13 residues. CDR1 SGHVS and CDR2 FNYEAQ come from the germline V gene. CDR3 nucleotide sequence: TGTGCCAGCAGCTCTAGCGGGTCGGGGAAGCAGTACTTC. Translating gives CASSSSGSGKQYF.